The 5 T cell receptor beta chains in this list originate from one sample, sequenced in a study of monozygotic twins with inflammatory bowel disease (dated by TCRdb to between 2018 and 2021). The receptor library was made with 5' RACE. Instrument used: Illumina HiSeq 2500. Reprocessed by TCRdb, the reads give a single entry per CDR3 protein sequence, without DNA. The sample table holds about 450,000 distinct CDR3 sequences. Of the sample, more than 2% is held by the ten largest clones. Input material: blood. These receptors originate from a human donor with ulcerative colitis or Crohn's disease, or a healthy co-twin of an affected twin (not recorded which).

The chain combines TRBV24-1 with TRBJ2-1; TCRdb gives TRBD2 as the D gene, but with no DNA this cannot be confirmed. The CDR3 runs to 15 residues. The V gene's germline CDR1 is KGHDR and CDR2 SFDVKD. The CDR3 sequence: CATSVGISGRNEQFF.

J is TRBJ2-2 and V is TRBV10-3; TCRdb selects TRBD1, and the lack of DNA leaves this call unchecked. The CDR3 spans 14 residues. Germline loops: CDR1 ENHRY, CDR2 SYGVKD. The CDR3 here is CATKGAGGTGELFF.

The chain combines TRBV11-2 with TRBJ1-6; TCRdb names TRBD1, which stays unverified in the absence of DNA. The germline V gene has CDR1 SGHAT and CDR2 FQNNGV. The CDR3 runs 18 residues. The CDR3 here is CASSLSRAGSPYNSPLHF.

The chain recombines TRBV5-6 with TRBJ2-7; absent DNA, TCRdb's TRBD1 call cannot be checked. This CDR3 spans 15 amino acids. Germline V gene sequence: CDR1 SGHDT, CDR2 YYEEEE. The CDR3 sequence is CASSLVGGQPGEQYF.

The rearrangement links TRBV12-3 or TRBV12-4 to TRBJ1-5; the TRBD1 assignment by TCRdb is unverifiable without DNA. The CDR3 sequence is 15 residues long. The CDR3 loop reads CASSPGTGTNQPQHF.